These 8 T cell receptor beta chains came from one sample sequenced in a study of shared clonotypes between healthy human individuals. Repertoires were generated with immunoSEQ multiplex PCR, while TCRdb's copy carries only in-frame clones and drops some. The table records about 1 million clones, around four fifths of them present only once. The sample was memory CD4+ T cells sorted from blood. Subset here: CD45RA-negative fraction. These receptors were obtained from a man between 18 and 35 years old in good health.

A single count supports this clone. The rearrangement links TRBV7-9 to TRBJ1-6; TRBD1 matches at 11 bases. Germline values: CDR1 SEHNR, CDR2 FQNEAQ (reference sequence). The junction had 7 bases not matched to a gene; V was cut back by 5 bases and J by 7 bases. This CDR3 is 16 amino acids long. The CDR3 DNA sequence: TGTGCCAGCAGCACTCGGACAGGGGGCCAAAATTCACCCCTCCACTTT. This gives the protein CASSTRTGGQNSPLHF.

The chain carries TRBV5-4 and TRBJ2-5; TRBD1 aligns across 10 bases. Germline V lookup: CDR1 SGHNT, CDR2 YYREEE (reference sequence). The length of the CDR3 is 15 residues. With 4 bases clipped from V and 5 bases from J, the junction kept 8 bases outside the gene matches. CDR3 in amino acids: CASSTAGTGVETQYF. The CDR3 nucleotides read TGTGCCAGCAGCACTGCCGGGACAGGGGTGGAGACCCAGTACTTC.

CDR3 DNA sequence: TGTGCCAGCAGTTTCCGGGGGACAGGGGGAAATAACTATGGCTACACCTTC. Its protein is CASSFRGTGGNNYGYTF. The rearrangement links TRBV27 to TRBJ1-2, with TRBD1 matching over 11 bases. V was pared by 3 bases and J by 1 base, with 7 bases of the junction left unmatched. Germline values: CDR1 MNHEY, CDR2 SMNVEV (reference sequence). There are 17 residues in the CDR3.

The chain joins TRBV6-5 to TRBJ2-7, with 12 bases aligning to TRBD2. Germline loops: CDR1 MNHEY, CDR2 SVGAGI. The CDR3 consists of 15 residues. V was clipped by 4 bases and J by 4 bases; unmatched bases: 5. The CDR3 DNA reads as TGTGCCAGCAGTTCCTGGACTAGCGGGATTTACGAGCAGTACTTC. Translating it yields CASSSWTSGIYEQYF.

This clone was recorded a few times. The chain employs TRBV5-4 and TRBJ2-4; the match to TRBD2 covers 11 bases. There are 15 residues in the CDR3. V shed 3 bases, J shed 9 bases, and the junction held 8 bases outside the gene matches. Germline lookup yields CDR1 SGHNT and CDR2 YYREEE (reference sequence). CDR3 in DNA: TGTGCCAGCAGCTCTACTAGCGGGAGTGTCGGCATTCAGTACTTC. It codes for CASSSTSGSVGIQYF.

The chain couples TRBV18 to TRBJ2-7; TRBD2 aligns across 12 bases. Germline V gene lookup returns CDR1 KGHSH and CDR2 LQKENI. The V segment lost 6 bases and the J segment 4 bases; nucleotides outside the gene matches: 7. The CDR3 runs to 15 residues. The CDR3 spells CASSSLTSGSYEQYF. In DNA form, the CDR3 reads TGTGCCAGCTCTTCGTTGACTAGCGGGAGTTACGAGCAGTACTTC.

The CDR3: CASSLGTDTEAFF. Here the CDR3 DNA reads TGTGCCAGCAGCTTAGGCACAGACACTGAAGCTTTCTTT. This sequence joins TRBV11-3 and TRBJ1-1; no definite D call. Trimming removed 1 base at V and 3 bases at J, with 6 bases between. CDR1 is SGHNT and CDR2 is YENEEA in the germline V gene. CDR3 length equals 13 residues.

This rearrangement joins TRBV18 to TRBJ2-1; 7 positions agree with TRBD2. Germline assignment: CDR1 KGHSH and CDR2 LQKENI. The V gene end was trimmed by 3 bases and the J gene end by 12 bases; junction bases not matched to a gene: 8. The CDR3 is 13 residues long. The DNA of the CDR3 is TGTGCCAGCTCACCGGACTGGACTAGATTGCAGTTCTTC. This gives the protein CASSPDWTRLQFF.